The next 7 T cell receptor beta chains were all read from a single sample in a study of T cell responses to AZD1222 COVID-19 vaccine. Libraries were prepared by immunoSEQ multiplex PCR; TCRdb keeps only in-frame clonotypes and omits some of them. Of just over 150,000 clones in the sample, over 80% were seen once. Sequencing was performed on peripheral blood, taken 28 days after the second AZD1222 dose. The receptors were gathered from an adult who received the AZD1222 COVID-19 vaccine.

The rearrangement joins TRBV9 to TRBJ1-6; TRBD1 is a possible D gene (5 bases). Germline loops: CDR1 SGDLS, CDR2 YYNGEE. Trimming took off 4 bases at V and 5 bases at J, with 13 bases between the two ends. The CDR3 extends over 15 amino acids. CDR3: CASSPWGRDNSPLHF. The CDR3 coding sequence is TGTGCCAGCAGCCCCTGGGGACGGGATAATTCACCCCTCCACTTT.

J is TRBJ1-1 and V is TRBV7-6, with 8 bases lining up with TRBD1. This CDR3 spans 15 amino acids. Looked up from germline, CDR1 is SGHVS and CDR2 is FNYEAQ. The V gene end was trimmed by 5 bases and the J gene end by 2 bases; junction bases not matched to a gene: 7. The CDR3 sequence: CASSPRTGINTEAFF. CDR3 in DNA: TGTGCCAGCAGCCCAAGGACAGGGATAAACACTGAAGCTTTCTTT.

This clone has just one count. The chain combines TRBV6-5 with TRBJ2-7; 9 bases agree with TRBD1. The length of the CDR3 is 14 residues. Trimming took 8 bases from V and 4 from J; bases not matched to a gene: 9. Germline V CDR1 and CDR2: MNHEY, SVGAGI. CDR3 residues: CASLTGTGTYEQYF. CDR3 nucleotides: TGTGCCAGCTTGACCGGGACAGGGACGTACGAGCAGTACTTC.

The rearrangement uses TRBV20-1 and TRBJ1-1; no definite D call. Germline assignment: CDR1 DFQATT and CDR2 SNEGSKA (reference sequence). This CDR3 is built from 10 residues. V was trimmed by 7 bases and J by 2 bases, leaving 5 bases between them. The CDR3 region has the DNA TGCAGTGGCCCCAACACTGAAGCTTTCTTT. Translating it yields CSGPNTEAFF.

The DNA of the CDR3 is TGTGCCAGCTCATCCACGGGCCTCGGGACGGGGGAGCTGTTTTTT. Its protein is CASSSTGLGTGELFF. The chain combines TRBV18 with TRBJ2-2; the D call may be TRBD1 or TRBD2 (5 bases each). V lost 5 bases, J lost 8 bases, and 18 bases lay in between. The CDR3 is 15 amino acids. CDR1 KGHSH and CDR2 LQKENI come from the germline V gene.

The chain employs TRBV7-2 and TRBJ2-3; the match to TRBD2 covers 10 bases. CDR1 is SGHTA, CDR2 FQGNSA, per germline. V gave up 7 bases and J gave up 3 bases; unmatched junction bases: 4. The CDR3 is 14 amino acids. In nucleotides, the CDR3 is TGTGCCAGCAAAGCGGGAGGGCCAACAGATACGCAGTATTTT. Protein product: CASKAGGPTDTQYF. The variable domain in full, with the rest retrieved from reference TRBV7-2 and TRBJ2-3, is GAGVSQSPSNKVTEKGKDVELRCDPISGHTALYWYRQSLGQGLEFLIYFQGNSAPDKSGLPSDRFSAERTGGSVSTLTIQRTQQEDSAVYLCASKAGGPTDTQYFGPGTRLTVL.

The chain uses TRBV4-2 and TRBJ2-3; a possible D gene is TRBD2 (8 bases). Trimming took 0 bases from V and 6 from J, leaving 16 bases between them. The germline V gene has CDR1 LGHNA and CDR2 YNFKEQ. This CDR3 contains 16 residues. The CDR3 nucleotides are TGTGCCAGCAGCCAAGATCAAACGGGAGGGGGCGATACGCAGTATTTT. This gives the protein CASSQDQTGGGDTQYF.